A single sample gave rise to the 32 T cell receptor beta chains below, sequenced in a study of shared clonotypes between healthy human individuals. Terminally differentiated effector memory CD45RA+ cells were excluded from the naive CD8 cells, which were CD45RO-negative and positively selected for CCR7. Method: immunoSEQ multiplex PCR; TCRdb's copy keeps in-frame clones and lacks some. The sample gives around 2.1 million clones, about 92% of which show up once; 1.5% to 2% is in the top ten. The sample taken for sequencing was naive CD8+ T cells from PBMCs. The receptors were sampled from a man aged 18 to 29 in good health. Some clones in this sample may be carry-over from other donors' samples.

This rearrangement joins TRBV25-1 to TRBJ2-1; TRBD2 agrees at 7 bases. The CDR3 has 17 residues. Trimming removed 4 bases from V and 7 bases from J; junction bases left unmatched: 16. Per germline, CDR1 MGHDK and CDR2 SYGVNS. The CDR3 coding sequence is TGTGCCAGCAGTGGGCCGGGTCTTTTGGGAGGGCCGAATGAGCAGTTCTTC. Translated, it gives CASSGPGLLGGPNEQFF.

V is TRBV28 and J is TRBJ1-4, with D possibly TRBD1 on 5 matching bases. The CDR3 sequence is 15 residues long. CDR1 MDHEN and CDR2 SYDVKM come from the germline V gene. Trimming removed 6 bases at V and 8 bases at J, with 19 bases between. The CDR3 coding sequence is TGTGCCAGCAGCTGGGCCAGGGCTGGAGGGGAAAAACTGTTTTTT. Its protein product is CASSWARAGGEKLFF.

In this sample, this clone turned up once. The genes are TRBV12-5 and TRBJ1-2; D might be TRBD1 (5 bases). Trimming removed 2 bases at V and 4 bases at J, with 8 bases between. The CDR3 extends over 13 amino acids. Looked up from germline, CDR1 is LGHNT and CDR2 is FRNRAP. The CDR3 DNA reads as TGTGCTAGTGGTTTGACGACAGTCTATGGCTACACCTTC. It codes for CASGLTTVYGYTF.

The CDR3 DNA reads as TGCGCCAGCAGCCAAGGGACTAGCGGGATTAGCTCCTACGAGCAGTACTTC. Protein: CASSQGTSGISSYEQYF. This chain uses TRBV4-3 with TRBJ2-7; TRBD2 matches 12 bases. Per the germline V gene, CDR1 is LGHNA and CDR2 is YSLEER. This CDR3 has 17 residues. With 1 base clipped from V and 0 bases from J, the junction kept 4 bases outside the gene matches.

V and J are TRBV7-9 and TRBJ2-7; D is perhaps TRBD2 (6 bases). V lost 5 bases to trimming and J lost 7 bases, with 15 bases between them. The CDR3 is 13 residues long. Germline CDR1 SEHNR, CDR2 FQNEAQ (reference sequence). CDR3 in amino acids: CASSQTGGGEQYF. Here the CDR3 DNA reads TGTGCCAGCAGCCAGACCGGAGGAGGGGAGCAGTACTTC.

As regards this clone: Other DNA sequences of this sample code for an identical CDR3. The rearrangement links TRBV28 to TRBJ2-2, with D hard to call. The V end lost 9 bases, the J end lost 0 bases, and 2 bases lay between the germline ends. The CDR3 is 11 amino acids. Germline assignment: CDR1 MDHEN and CDR2 SYDVKM. CDR3 loop: CASTNTGELFF. As DNA, the CDR3 is TGTGCCAGTACGAACACCGGGGAGCTGTTTTTT.

The CDR3 DNA sequence: TGCGCCAGCAGCCAAGAGGGGCGGCTAAACACTGAAGCTTTCTTT. Translated, it gives CASSQEGRLNTEAFF. V usage is TRBV4-1 and J usage is TRBJ1-1; possible D gene TRBD1, 5 bases. The germline gives CDR1 MGHRA, CDR2 YSYEKL. Trimming stripped 0 bases from V and 2 bases from J, with 10 bases between. The CDR3 is 15 residues long.

This clone came up once. V is TRBV6-4 and J is TRBJ1-1; no reliable D call. Germline lookup yields CDR1 MRHNA and CDR2 SNTAGT. The CDR3 is made up of 9 amino acids. Trimming removed 10 bases at V and 7 bases at J, with 7 bases between. In DNA form, the CDR3 reads TGTGCCATCGATAGTGAAGCTTTCTTT. The encoded protein is CAIDSEAFF.

The chain uses TRBV11-2 and TRBJ1-1; D call uncertain. V lost 0 bases and J 6 bases, leaving 17 bases between the germline ends. CDR1 and CDR2 from the germline V gene are SGHAT and FQNNGV. This CDR3 has 16 amino acids. In DNA, the CDR3 is TGTGCCAGCAGCTTAGATCAGAACAAGGGTAGTCCTGAAGCTTTCTTT. As protein: CASSLDQNKGSPEAFF.

The chain couples TRBV27 to TRBJ1-4, with a possible D match to TRBD1 (5 bases). Deletions cut 8 bases from V and 0 bases from J, with 13 bases between. The CDR3 runs 15 residues. The germline V gene has CDR1 MNHEY and CDR2 SMNVEV (reference sequence). CDR3 sequence: CASGLIGATNEKLFF. DNA for the CDR3: TGTGCCAGCGGCCTAATAGGGGCAACTAATGAAAAACTGTTTTTT.

CDR3 DNA: TGTGCCAGCAGTTTGATGACTAGTTACAATGAGCAGTTCTTC. It encodes CASSLMTSYNEQFF. This rearrangement joins TRBV27 to TRBJ2-1; a possible D gene is TRBD2 (6 bases). The CDR3 loop spans 14 amino acids. From germline, CDR1 is MNHEY and CDR2 SMNVEV (reference sequence). V was pared by 3 bases and J by 4 bases, with 10 bases between.

The V and J genes are TRBV20-1 and TRBJ1-1; D gene ambiguous. Germline CDR1 reads DFQATT; CDR2 reads SNEGSKA (reference sequence). With 5 bases removed from V and 4 bases from J, the gap between germline ends came to 8 bases. The CDR3 extends over 11 amino acids. Here the CDR3 reads CSAPWGTEAFF. DNA for the CDR3: TGCAGTGCTCCTTGGGGCACTGAAGCTTTCTTT.

The chain links TRBV7-9 to TRBJ1-2; D is unclear. The CDR3 extends over 16 amino acids. Germline V gene sequence: CDR1 SEHNR, CDR2 FQNEAQ (reference sequence). Trimming shortened V by 5 bases and J by 3 bases, and 19 bases separated the two germline ends. The DNA of the CDR3 is TGTGCCAGCAGCCCGTTGTGGGTGGACTCGTACTATGGCTACACCTTC. It translates to CASSPLWVDSYYGYTF.

The sample holds one count of this clone. The rearrangement joins TRBV9 to TRBJ2-2; 12 positions match TRBD1. Germline trimming cut 0 bases from V and 2 bases from J; bases unmatched to any gene: 8. Germline CDR1 reads SGDLS; CDR2 reads YYNGEE. This CDR3 is 19 amino acids long. This CDR3 reads CASSVATMGQGANTGELFF. CDR3 nucleotides: TGTGCCAGCAGCGTAGCTACTATGGGACAGGGGGCAAACACCGGGGAGCTGTTTTTT.

The V and J genes are TRBV7-9 and TRBJ2-5; tentatively, D is TRBD1 or TRBD2 (5 bases each). The V end lost 5 bases, the J end lost 5 bases, and 18 bases lay between the germline ends. This CDR3 spans 15 amino acids. Per the germline V gene, CDR1 is SEHNR and CDR2 is FQNEAQ (reference sequence). This chain's CDR3 is CASSRGMDMGETQYF. As DNA, the CDR3 is TGTGCCAGCAGCCGAGGGATGGACATGGGGGAGACCCAGTACTTC.

The gene calls are TRBV10-3 and TRBJ2-2, with 9 bases fitting TRBD1. Per germline, CDR1 ENHRY and CDR2 SYGVKD. The CDR3 consists of 15 residues. Unmatched junction bases numbered 5, after V lost 6 bases and J lost 3 bases. The CDR3 loop reads CAIRTGTGYTGELFF. The CDR3 DNA sequence: TGTGCCATCAGAACCGGGACAGGGTACACCGGGGAGCTGTTTTTT.

The chain recombines TRBV5-1 with TRBJ2-2, with D possibly being TRBD2 (6 bases). CDR3 size: 17 residues. Trimming shortened V by 4 bases and J by 0 bases, and 16 bases separated the two germline ends. Germline values: CDR1 SGHRS, CDR2 YFSETQ. This CDR3 reads CASSEGLPGPNTGELFF. DNA of the CDR3: TGCGCCAGCAGCGAAGGACTACCAGGACCGAACACCGGGGAGCTGTTTTTT.

The chain joins TRBV28 to TRBJ2-6; D possibly matches TRBD1 or TRBD2 (5 bases each). V shed 8 bases and J shed 1 base, with 27 bases lying between them. This CDR3 contains 20 residues. Per the germline V gene, CDR1 is MDHEN and CDR2 is SYDVKM. The CDR3 reads CASLIPGRAGTYSGANVLTF. In nucleotides, the CDR3 is TGTGCCAGCCTAATCCCCGGAAGGGCAGGGACCTATTCTGGGGCCAACGTCCTGACTTTC.

This clone was counted a single time. This chain uses TRBV5-6 with TRBJ2-7, with 13 bases that match TRBD2. Per the germline V gene, CDR1 is SGHDT and CDR2 is YYEEEE. The junction had 4 bases not matched to a gene; V was cut back by 0 bases and J by 1 base. This CDR3 comprises 17 residues. The CDR3: CASSLALAGGSSYEQYF. CDR3 coding DNA: TGTGCCAGCAGCTTGGCACTAGCGGGAGGGTCTTCCTACGAGCAGTACTTC. Using reference TRBV5-6 and TRBJ2-7 for the parts outside the CDR3, the full variable domain is DAGVTQSPTHLIKTRGQQVTLRCSPKSGHDTVSWYQQALGQGPQFIFQYYEEEERQRGNFPDRFSGHQFPNYSSELNVNALLLGDSALYLCASSLALAGGSSYEQYFGPGTRLTVT.

The gene calls are TRBV19 and TRBJ1-1, with D unclear. V was trimmed by 6 bases and J by 7 bases, leaving 18 bases between them. Per germline, CDR1 LNHDA and CDR2 SQIVND (reference sequence). This CDR3 has 14 residues. This CDR3 reads CASSELGWENEAFF. CDR3 nucleotides: TGTGCCAGTAGCGAGCTAGGCTGGGAGAATGAAGCTTTCTTT.

A note on this clone: Different DNA sequences within this sample yield the same CDR3. This chain links TRBV4-2 with TRBJ2-7, with 7 bases identical to TRBD2. The CDR3 loop spans 13 amino acids. Germline CDR1 and CDR2: LGHNA and YNFKEQ. With V trimmed by 1 base and J by 4 bases, 1 base remained unmatched. CDR3 in DNA: TGTGCCAGCAGCCAAGGGGGAGGGTACGAGCAGTACTTC. This encodes CASSQGGGYEQYF.

Worth noting for this clone: Other DNA sequences in the same sample also yield this CDR3. The V gene is TRBV5-1, the J gene TRBJ2-7; D is possibly TRBD1 or TRBD2 (5 bases each). With 5 bases removed from V and 4 bases from J, the gap between germline ends came to 7 bases. This CDR3 has 11 residues. CDR1 and CDR2 (germline): SGHRS, YFSETQ. The CDR3 region is CASSGGYEQYF. DNA for the CDR3: TGCGCCAGCAGTGGGGGATACGAGCAGTACTTC.

The chain employs TRBV13 and TRBJ2-2; 7 bases match TRBD2. Per the germline V gene, CDR1 is PRHDT and CDR2 is FYEKMQ (reference sequence). V dropped 6 bases and J dropped 0; count of bases not matched to a gene: 13. This CDR3 spans 18 amino acids. The CDR3 reads CASSYTKLAHTNTGELFF. CDR3 DNA: TGTGCCAGCAGTTACACGAAACTAGCGCACACGAACACCGGGGAGCTGTTTTTT.

V usage is TRBV5-5 and J usage is TRBJ1-1, with TRBD1 as a possible D gene (5 bases). Trimming pared 6 bases from V and 3 bases from J, leaving 12 bases between. The CDR3 covers 13 residues. Germline V gives CDR1 SGHKS, CDR2 YYEKEE (reference sequence). CDR3 amino acids: CASTPWGHTEAFF. In DNA form, the CDR3 reads TGTGCCAGCACCCCCTGGGGACACACTGAAGCTTTCTTT.

The genes are TRBV4-1 and TRBJ2-3; 9 nucleotides line up with TRBD1. CDR1 is MGHRA and CDR2 is YSYEKL in the germline V gene. V lost 4 bases, J lost 3 bases, and 5 bases stayed unmatched. This CDR3 is 15 amino acids long. The CDR3 region is CASSLGTGSTDTQYF. CDR3 bases: TGCGCCAGCAGCCTCGGGACAGGGAGTACAGATACGCAGTATTTT.

The V gene is TRBV9, the J gene TRBJ2-3; weak D call: TRBD1 (6 bases). CDR1 and CDR2 (germline): SGDLS, YYNGEE. Trimming stripped 0 bases from V and 4 bases from J, with 12 bases between. The CDR3 is 15 residues long. The CDR3, as DNA: TGTGCCAGCAGCGTAGCTGGAAAGGGGGCAGATACGCAGTATTTT. It translates to CASSVAGKGADTQYF.

This clone was detected once. The rearrangement uses TRBV2 and TRBJ2-5; D could derive from TRBD1 or TRBD2 (5 bases each). The CDR3 has 14 amino acids. V gave up 7 bases and J gave up 5 bases, with 17 bases separating them. CDR1 SNHLY and CDR2 FYNNEI come from the germline V gene. This CDR3 reads CASMRTRGFETQYF. The CDR3 region has the DNA TGTGCCAGCATGAGGACACGGGGCTTCGAGACCCAGTACTTC. Filled out from reference TRBV2 and TRBJ2-5, the complete variable domain reads EPEVTQTPSHQVTQMGQEVILRCVPISNHLYFYWYRQILGQKVEFLVSFYNNEISEKSEIFDDQFSVERPDGSNFTLKIRSTKLEDSAMYFCASMRTRGFETQYFGPGTRLLVL.

This clone was picked up one time. This chain uses TRBV7-9 with TRBJ1-2; D is undetermined. Germline CDR1 reads SEHNR; CDR2 reads FQNEAQ (reference sequence). With 5 bases removed from V and 4 bases from J, the gap between germline ends came to 11 bases. The CDR3 contains 13 residues. The CDR3 DNA reads TGTGCCAGCAGCACCGCAGGAGTCTATGGCTACACCTTC. Amino acid sequence: CASSTAGVYGYTF. The full variable domain, its missing parts supplied by reference TRBV7-9 and TRBJ1-2, is DTGVSQNPRHKITKRGQNVTFRCDPISEHNRLYWYRQTLGQGPEFLTYFQNEAQLEKSRLLSDRFSAERPKGSFSTLEIQRTEQGDSAMYLCASSTAGVYGYTFGSGTRLTVV.

The chain links TRBV10-2 to TRBJ2-7, with a possible D match to TRBD2 (6 bases). This CDR3 spans 13 amino acids. Germline V gene data show CDR1 as WSHSY and CDR2 as SAAADI. V was cut by 0 bases and J by 7 bases, with 10 bases left in between. CDR3 nucleotide sequence: TGCGCCAGCAGTGAGTCGAAGGGGAGGGAGCAGTACTTC. It codes for CASSESKGREQYF.

The chain couples TRBV11-2 to TRBJ1-3; no reliable D call. V gave up 0 bases and J gave up 5 bases, with 14 bases separating them. Per germline, CDR1 SGHAT and CDR2 FQNNGV. This CDR3 contains 16 residues. This CDR3 reads CASSLDRARYRNTIYF. CDR3 nucleotides: TGTGCCAGCAGCTTAGATCGGGCCCGCTACCGAAACACCATATATTTT.

This clone appeared a single time. V and J are TRBV11-2 and TRBJ2-7; 9 nucleotides agree with TRBD1. V shed 1 base and J 3 bases; nucleotides not matched to a gene: 4. The germline V gene encodes CDR1 SGHAT and CDR2 FQNNGV. The CDR3 has 15 amino acids. The DNA for the CDR3 is TGTGCCAGCAGCTTAGGAGGGACAGGGTACTACGAGCAGTACTTC. The encoded protein is CASSLGGTGYYEQYF. The variable domain in full, completed from reference TRBV11-2 and TRBJ2-7, reads EAGVAQSPRYKIIEKRQSVAFWCNPISGHATLYWYQQILGQGPKLLIQFQNNGVVDDSQLPKDRFSAERLKGVDSTLKIQPAKLEDSAVYLCASSLGGTGYYEQYFGPGTRLTVT.

The chain employs TRBV6-5 and TRBJ2-1; D is possibly TRBD2 (6 bases). CDR1 and CDR2 from the germline V gene are MNHEY and SVGAGI. Trimming cost V 2 bases and J 4 bases, with 12 bases left between them. The CDR3 covers 15 residues. As DNA, the CDR3 is TGTGCCAGCAGTTACGACGGAGGGGCTTACAATGAGCAGTTCTTC. This translates into CASSYDGGAYNEQFF.